A selection of T cell receptor beta chains follows, all from one sample in a study of cytomegalovirus exposure and HLA in healthy donors. Assay: immunoSEQ multiplex PCR; the TCRdb copy retains only in-frame clones and omits some. The table has about 170,000 clones, around 77% seen once. The sample consisted of PBMCs. Receptor source: a woman aged 25-40 years in good health and CMV-seropositive. Both conserved end residues are part of each CDR3. The D gene is left open where the match is weak. Not all rows give a size; the values are once, few, many and, for expanded clones, a class.

D gene	V gene	J gene	clone size	CDR3 DNA	CDR3 protein
TRBD1	TRBV9	TRBJ1-4	NA	TGTGCCAGCAGTCGCCTAATACAGGGGGCTGGTGAAAAACTGTTTTTT	CASSRLIQGAGEKLFF
TRBD1	TRBV7-2	TRBJ1-3	NA	TGTGCCAGCAGCGGGTGGGACAGGACAGAATCTGGAAACACCATATATTTT	CASSGWDRTESGNTIYF
NA	TRBV9	TRBJ1-5	NA	TGTGCCAGCAGCGTAGCAGACAATCAGCCCCAGCATTTT	CASSVADNQPQHF
TRBD1	TRBV15	TRBJ2-7	NA	TGTGCCACCAGCAGGGACGGACAGGACAGATCCTACGAGCAGTACTTC	CATSRDGQDRSYEQYF
NA	TRBV27	TRBJ1-3	NA	TGTGCCAGCAGTGATACAGGCGGAAACACCATATATTTT	CASSDTGGNTIYF
NA	TRBV18	TRBJ1-2	NA	TGTGCCAGCTCACCCCGGGACACCTATGGCTACACCTTC	CASSPRDTYGYTF
TRBD1	TRBV5-4	TRBJ1-2	once	TGTGCCAGCAGCCTTCTGACAGGGTGGCCCTATGGCTACACCTTC	CASSLLTGWPYGYTF
TRBD2	TRBV4-3	TRBJ2-1	NA	TGCGCCAGCAGCCGTTCGGGGGGGCCGCGTGAGCAGTTCTTC	CASSRSGGPREQFF
NA	TRBV28	TRBJ1-2	once	TGTGCCAGCAGTTTAAATTCTCTAGACTATGGCTACACCTTC	CASSLNSLDYGYTF
NA	TRBV7-2	TRBJ2-3	NA	TGTGCCAGCAGCGGGGGGAACACAGATACGCAGTATTTT	CASSGGNTDTQYF
TRBD1	TRBV4-1	TRBJ1-1	NA	TGCGCCAGCAGCCAGGGACAGGGGCGGGAGAACACTGAAGCTTTCTTT	CASSQGQGRENTEAFF
TRBD1	TRBV10-3	TRBJ1-5	NA	TGTGCCATCAGTGAGGTAGGGGACAGGGTGGGCAATCAGCCCCAGCATTTT	CAISEVGDRVGNQPQHF
NA	TRBV19	TRBJ1-1	NA	TGTGCCAGTACCAATCTGAGGGTATCAGGGGCGACTGAAGCTTTCTTT	CASTNLRVSGATEAFF
NA	TRBV21-1	TRBJ2-7	NA	TGTGCCAGCAGCAAGGAACTAGCGGATACTACCGAGCAGTACTTC	CASSKELADTTEQYF
TRBD2	TRBV9	TRBJ2-5	NA	TGTGCCAGCGGAGCAGCGAGCGGGAGGCACACTCTAGAGACCCAGTACTTC	CASGAASGRHTLETQYF
NA	TRBV7-2	TRBJ1-1	NA	TGTGCCAGCAGCCCCTTAGCCCACAACACTGAAGCTTTCTTT	CASSPLAHNTEAFF
NA	TRBV5-8	TRBJ2-3	NA	TGTGCCAGCAGCTTGGCTCTCAGAGCTAGTACAGATACGCAGTATTTT	CASSLALRASTDTQYF
TRBD1	TRBV5-1	TRBJ1-2	NA	TGCGCCAGCAGCTCTCTGGGACAGGGGAACTATGGCTACACCTTC	CASSSLGQGNYGYTF
NA	TRBV11-2	TRBJ1-1	NA	TGTGCCAGCAGCTTAATGTCGACGGAGAATGAAGCTTTCTTT	CASSLMSTENEAFF
NA	TRBV30	TRBJ2-1	once	TGTGCCTGGAGTGTACTAGGTCAGTTGAGCTCCTACAATGAGCAGTTCTTC	CAWSVLGQLSSYNEQFF
NA	TRBV10-3	TRBJ1-2	NA	TGTGCCACACGGGGAGGGACTAACTATGGCTACACCTTC	CATRGGTNYGYTF
TRBD2	TRBV7-9	TRBJ2-5	NA	TGTGCCAGCAGCGCGCGGGGCGGGGGGCAAGAGACCCAGTACTTC	CASSARGGGQETQYF
NA	TRBV6-6	TRBJ1-1	NA	TGTGCCAGCAGTTACTCGAGGGAGATGGGTGGTGAAGCTTTCTTT	CASSYSREMGGEAFF
TRBD2	TRBV9	TRBJ2-1	NA	TGTGCCAGCAGCGTAAGTCCCCGGATCGGGGGGGAGCAGTTCTTC	CASSVSPRIGGEQFF
NA	TRBV5-1	TRBJ1-2	NA	TGCGCCAGCAGCTTGGAGACACCTAACTATGGCTACACCTTC	CASSLETPNYGYTF
NA	TRBV11-2	TRBJ1-1	NA	TGTGCCAGCAGCGTTAACAGGGATGGCGAAGCTTTCTTT	CASSVNRDGEAFF
NA	TRBV25-1	TRBJ1-2	NA	TGTGCCAGCGACAGTGCTAACTATGGCTACACCTTC	CASDSANYGYTF
NA	TRBV7-6	TRBJ1-4	NA	TGTGCCAGCAGCTTAGGGCAGCGCAATGAAAAACTGTTTTTT	CASSLGQRNEKLFF
NA	TRBV6-1	TRBJ1-5	few	TGTGCCAGCAGTGATGTTGACAGTAGAAATCAGCCCCAGCATTTT	CASSDVDSRNQPQHF